Below, one T cell receptor beta chain is given with its context. Primed by a sample-barcoded 5' primer and a J-beta primer mix, a second PCR proceeded for 7 to 11 cycles. No fewer than 2.5 million CDR3-containing paired-end reads came from each sample. Using its own MiXCR run on the 5' RACE reads, TCRdb lists one record per CDR3 protein. The data hold some 800,000 distinct CDR3 sequences, with around 43% observed a single time. CDR1 is SGHTA and CDR2 is FQGNSA in the germline V gene. The germline V and J ends were trimmed by 2 bases and 10 bases, with 15 bases remaining between them. The CDR3 covers 14 residues. Each donor was a healthy Caucasian individual from Russia, aged about 6 to 95. This record comes from a study of blood T cells in healthy people across ages.

Sequenced input: blood. This clonotype was obtained from a man aged 60-69 years in good health. This rearrangement joins TRBV7-2 to TRBJ2-1; a weak D match, TRBD2 (5 bases). CDR3 DNA sequence: TGTGCCAGCAGCTTACAAGGAGGTAGAGAGGAGCAGTTCTTC. Translated, it gives CASSLQGGREEQFF.